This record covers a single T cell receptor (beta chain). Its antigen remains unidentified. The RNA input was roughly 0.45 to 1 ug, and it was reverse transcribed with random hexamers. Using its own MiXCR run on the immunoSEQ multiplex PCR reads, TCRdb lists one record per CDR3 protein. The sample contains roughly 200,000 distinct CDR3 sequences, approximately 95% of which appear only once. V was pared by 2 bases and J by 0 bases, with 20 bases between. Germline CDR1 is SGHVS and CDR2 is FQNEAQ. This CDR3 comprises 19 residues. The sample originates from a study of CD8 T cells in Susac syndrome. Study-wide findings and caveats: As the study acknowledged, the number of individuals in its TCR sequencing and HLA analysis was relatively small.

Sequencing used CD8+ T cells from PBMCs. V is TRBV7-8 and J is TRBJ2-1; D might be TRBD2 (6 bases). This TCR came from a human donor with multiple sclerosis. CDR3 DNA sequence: TGTGCCAGCAGCTTACGTCGTGATAGCGGAGCTAGCTCCTACAATGAGCAGTTCTTC. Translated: CASSLRRDSGASSYNEQFF.